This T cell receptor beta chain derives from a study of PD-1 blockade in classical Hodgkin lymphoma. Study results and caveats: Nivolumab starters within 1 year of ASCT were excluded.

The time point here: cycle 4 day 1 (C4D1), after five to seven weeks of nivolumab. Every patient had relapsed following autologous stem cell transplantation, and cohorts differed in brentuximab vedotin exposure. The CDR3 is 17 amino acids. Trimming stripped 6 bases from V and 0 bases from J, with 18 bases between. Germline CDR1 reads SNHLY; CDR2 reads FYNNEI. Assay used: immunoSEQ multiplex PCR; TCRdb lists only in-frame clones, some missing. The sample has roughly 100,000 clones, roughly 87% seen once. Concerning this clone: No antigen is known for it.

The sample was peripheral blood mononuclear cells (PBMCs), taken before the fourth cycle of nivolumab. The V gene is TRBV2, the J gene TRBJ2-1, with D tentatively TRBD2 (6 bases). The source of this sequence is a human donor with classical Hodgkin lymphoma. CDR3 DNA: TGTGCCAGCAGCGAATTCTTTAGCGGAAGCTCCTACAATGAGCAGTTCTTC. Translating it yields CASSEFFSGSSYNEQFF.